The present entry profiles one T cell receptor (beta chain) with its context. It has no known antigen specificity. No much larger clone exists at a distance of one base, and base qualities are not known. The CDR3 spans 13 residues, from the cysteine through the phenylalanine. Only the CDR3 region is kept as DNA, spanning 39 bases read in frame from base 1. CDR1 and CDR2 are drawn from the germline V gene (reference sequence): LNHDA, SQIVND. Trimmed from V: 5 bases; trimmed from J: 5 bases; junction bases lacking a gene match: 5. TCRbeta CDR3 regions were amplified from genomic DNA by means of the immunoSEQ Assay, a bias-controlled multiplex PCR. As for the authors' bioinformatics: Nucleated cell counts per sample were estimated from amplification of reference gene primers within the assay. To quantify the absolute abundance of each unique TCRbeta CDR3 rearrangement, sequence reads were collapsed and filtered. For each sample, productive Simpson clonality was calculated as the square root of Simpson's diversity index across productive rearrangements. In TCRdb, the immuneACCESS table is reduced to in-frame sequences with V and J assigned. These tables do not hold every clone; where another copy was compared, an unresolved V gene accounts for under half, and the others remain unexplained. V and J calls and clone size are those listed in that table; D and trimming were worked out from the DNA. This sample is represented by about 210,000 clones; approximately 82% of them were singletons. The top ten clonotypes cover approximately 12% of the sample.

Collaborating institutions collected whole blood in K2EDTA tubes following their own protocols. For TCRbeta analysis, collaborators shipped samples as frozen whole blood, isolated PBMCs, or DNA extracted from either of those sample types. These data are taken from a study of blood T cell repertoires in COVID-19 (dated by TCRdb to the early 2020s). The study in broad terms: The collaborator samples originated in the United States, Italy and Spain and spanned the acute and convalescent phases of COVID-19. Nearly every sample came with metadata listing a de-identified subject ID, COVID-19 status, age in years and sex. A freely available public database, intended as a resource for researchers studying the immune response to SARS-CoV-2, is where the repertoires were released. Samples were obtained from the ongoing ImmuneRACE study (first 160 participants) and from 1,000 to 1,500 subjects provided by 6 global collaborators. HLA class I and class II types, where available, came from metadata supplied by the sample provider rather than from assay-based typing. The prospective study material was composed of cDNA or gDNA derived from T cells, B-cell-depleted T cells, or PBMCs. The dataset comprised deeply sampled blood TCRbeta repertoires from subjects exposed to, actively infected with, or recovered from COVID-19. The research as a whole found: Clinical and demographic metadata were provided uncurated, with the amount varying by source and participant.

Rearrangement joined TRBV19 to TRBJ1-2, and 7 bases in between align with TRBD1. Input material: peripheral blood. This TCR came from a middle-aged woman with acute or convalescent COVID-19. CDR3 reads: CASSLGQPYGYTF. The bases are TGTGCCAGTAGTCTGGGACAGCCATATGGCTACACCTTC.